This TCR beta chain appears in the sequencing data of a study of blood T cell repertoires in COVID-19. Study as a whole: Acute and convalescent COVID-19 specimens originated in the United States, Italy and Spain. Sources were T cells, B-cell-depleted T cells, or PBMCs; the material itself was cDNA or gDNA.

In the original processing: Amplification of reference gene primers provided the estimated nucleated cell counts. Sequencing used immunoSEQ multiplex PCR; TCRdb keeps in-frame clones, though not all of them. Clone size and the V and J calls come from that table; the DNA yielded D and trimming. The sample lists 71,000 or so clones, 70% to 85% seen once, with roughly 27% in the top ten. Germline V gene data show CDR1 as LGHDT and CDR2 as YNNKEL (reference sequence). J gave up 9 bases and V 1 base, and 4 bases lay outside the gene matches. The CDR3 runs 14 residues. The rearrangement links TRBV3-1 (or the pseudogene TRBV3-2) to TRBJ1-1; 11 bases are shared with TRBD1. The clonotype comes from a man in his 70s with acute or convalescent COVID-19. Input material: peripheral blood. The CDR3 spells CASSQGTGGSQAFF. CDR3 DNA sequence: TGTGCCAGCAGCCAAGGGACAGGGGGCTCTCAAGCTTTCTTT.